The 25 T cell receptor beta chains below were found in one sample sequenced in a study of T cells in Graves' hyperthyroidism and ophthalmopathy (dated by TCRdb to the late 2010s). Receptor libraries were prepared by multiplex PCR. For sequencing, an Illumina HiSeq 2000 was employed. The TCR beta CDR3 regions were amplified from RNA transcripts. For the first round of RT-PCR on the TCR CDR3, the HTBI primer set was used together with the Qiagen OneStep RT-PCR kit. The public reads were reprocessed in TCRdb via fastp at Q25 and MiXCR, keeping in-frame beta chains. Each record represents a unique CDR3 protein, reported with the most common genes and DNA among its rows. The sample contains roughly 300,000 distinct CDR3 sequences, roughly 14% of them found a single time. The ten largest make up roughly 24% of the sample. Sequencing was performed on blood. The receptors derive from a woman in her twenties or thirties with Graves' hyperthyroidism.

The rearrangement links TRBV4-1 to TRBJ2-3; 8 bases map to TRBD1. CDR3 size: 16 residues. V lost 4 bases and J lost 3; bases outside the gene matches: 9. The V gene's germline CDR1 is MGHRA and CDR2 YSYEKL. CDR3 DNA sequence: TGCGCCAGCAGCCGCTTAGGACAGGGCGGGACAGATACGCAGTATTTT. Encoded protein: CASSRLGQGGTDTQYF.

Concerning this clonotype: One end of the junction is discordant with germline, which a read error may explain. The chain combines TRBV5-1 with TRBJ2-3, with 11 bases identical to TRBD2. The CDR3 runs to 13 residues. Germline CDR1 SGHRS, CDR2 YFSETQ. The CDR3 coding sequence is TGCGCCAGCGGGACTAGCGGTTTGGATACGCAGTGTTTT. It yields the protein CASGTSGLDTQCF.

This clonotype was observed at least ten times. This rearrangement joins TRBV28 to TRBJ2-1, with TRBD2 identical over 13 bases. Germline CDR1 reads MDHEN; CDR2 reads SYDVKM. The V gene end was trimmed by 7 bases and the J gene end by 7 bases; junction bases not matched to a gene: 10. The CDR3 contains 16 residues. The CDR3 DNA follows: TGTGCCAGCACCAGGGCCGGACTAGCGGGAGATAATGAGCAGTTCTTC. This codes for CASTRAGLAGDNEQFF.

Turning to this clonotype: The junction departs from the called germline gene at one end, perhaps through a read error. The rearrangement joins TRBV3-1 to TRBJ1-2; D not resolved. Germline V gene lookup returns CDR1 LGHDT and CDR2 YNNKEL (reference sequence). The CDR3 contains 13 residues. CDR3 loop: CASSRTGNYGDTF. DNA for the CDR3: TGTGCCAGCAGCCGAACCGGGAACTATGGCGACACCTTC.

This clonotype has just a few counts. The chain links TRBV30 to TRBJ2-7; D not resolved. The CDR3 totals 17 residues. The germline V gene has CDR1 GTSNPN and CDR2 SVGIG (reference sequence). The V gene lost 3 bases and the J gene lost 1 base, with 22 bases spanning the gap. As DNA, the CDR3 is TGTGCCTGGAGCAAAAGCACAGCGCGATTGAAATCCTACGAGCAGTACTTC. This encodes CAWSKSTARLKSYEQYF.

The sample holds many counts of this clonotype. V and J are TRBV5-6 and TRBJ1-2; TRBD1 matches 7 bases. This CDR3 spans 15 amino acids. After removal of 2 bases from V and 4 bases from J, the junction contained 8 bases not matched to a gene. In germline, CDR1 is SGHDT, CDR2 YYEEEE. The CDR3, as DNA: TGTGCCAGCAGCTTTTCTACAGGGGCGGCCTATGGCTACACCTTC. Protein sequence: CASSFSTGAAYGYTF.

The chain uses TRBV11-2 and TRBJ1-2; TRBD1 is a possible D gene (5 bases). CDR1 is SGHAT, CDR2 FQNNGV, per germline. Trimming took off 0 bases at V and 7 bases at J, with 12 bases between the two ends. The CDR3 covers 14 residues. For the CDR3, the DNA is TGTGCCAGCAGCTTAGACCCCCGGACATTTGGCTACACCTTC. It specifies CASSLDPRTFGYTF.

The CDR3 region is CASSESGTVDGHYEQYF. The CDR3, as DNA: TGCGCCAGCAGTGAGAGCGGGACAGTCGACGGGCACTACGAGCAGTACTTC. The V gene is TRBV10-1, the J gene TRBJ2-7; either TRBD1 or TRBD2 may supply D (7 bases each). In germline, CDR1 is WNHNN, CDR2 SYGVQD (reference sequence). Between the trimmed V and J ends, which lost 2 bases and 3 bases, there was a span of 20 bases. The CDR3 has 17 amino acids.

In its sample, this clonotype was seen many times. The V call is TRBV30, the J call TRBJ1-3, with D maybe TRBD1 (6 bases). The CDR3 runs to 14 residues. The germline gives CDR1 GTSNPN, CDR2 SVGIG (reference sequence). Trimming stripped 5 bases from V and 2 bases from J, with 13 bases between. As DNA, the CDR3 is TGTGCCTGGGATCCGGACAGTGCTGGAAACACCATATATTTT. As protein: CAWDPDSAGNTIYF.

The chain carries TRBV4-2 and TRBJ1-1, with a weak D call TRBD1 (6 bases). The ends were cut back, 0 bases at V and 8 bases at J, with 16 bases in the middle. Per germline, CDR1 LGHNA and CDR2 YNFKEQ. The CDR3 is 15 residues long. The CDR3 nucleotides are TGTGCCAGCAGCCAAGATGGGGGCGCAGGCTCCGAAGCTTTCTTT. Translation gives CASSQDGGAGSEAFF.

This clonotype occurred many times. CDR3 amino acids: CASSSPPDRNYGYTF. CDR3 nucleotides: TGTGCCAGCAGTTCCCCCCCAGACAGGAACTATGGCTACACCTTC. This rearrangement joins TRBV28 to TRBJ1-2, with TRBD1 as a possible D gene (6 bases). The CDR3 contains 15 residues. V lost 4 bases, J lost 2 bases, and 14 bases lay in between. Per the germline V gene, CDR1 is MDHEN and CDR2 is SYDVKM.

This clonotype was counted ten times or more. This chain connects TRBV10-3 to TRBJ1-4; no definite D call. CDR3 size: 11 residues. V gave up 11 bases and J gave up 11 bases, with 15 bases separating them. In germline, CDR1 is ENHRY, CDR2 SYGVKD. The DNA of the CDR3 is TGTGCCGCCCCGAGCCGGGAGAAACTGTTTTTT. This translates into CAAPSREKLFF.

Concerning this clonotype itself: This may come from a read error, since a much larger clone is one base off. The chain is built from TRBV6-2 or TRBV6-3 and TRBJ2-7, with D tentatively TRBD1 (6 bases). The length of the CDR3 is 15 residues. CDR1 and CDR2 from the germline V gene are MNHEY and SVGEGT. Here the CDR3 reads CASSLTGHPSYERYF. For the CDR3, the DNA is TGTGCCAGCAGCTTGACAGGTCACCCATCCTACGAGCGGTACTTC.

As for this clonotype: Being one base from a much bigger clone, this may be a read error. The chain couples TRBV2 to TRBJ1-5; tentative D call: TRBD1 (5 bases). Germline values: CDR1 SNHLY, CDR2 FYNNEI. The CDR3 consists of 13 residues. Trimming left V 6 bases short and J 4 bases short, with 10 bases between. Written as DNA, the CDR3 is TGTGCCAGCAGGAAGACAGATAATCAGCCCCAGCATTTT. This codes for CASRKTDNQPQHF.

Ten or more counts support this clonotype. The rearrangement joins TRBV6-1 to TRBJ2-1, with TRBD1 identical over 10 bases. Trimming at V came to 1 base and at J to 7 bases, leaving 4 bases not matched to a gene. The CDR3 totals 15 residues. Germline V lookup: CDR1 MNHNS, CDR2 SASEGT. The CDR3 here is CASSEEDRGTNEQFF. For the CDR3, the DNA is TGTGCCAGCAGTGAAGAGGACAGGGGGACGAATGAGCAGTTCTTC.

This clonotype was observed many times. This rearrangement joins TRBV6-1 to TRBJ2-7; 9 nucleotides agree with TRBD2. CDR1 and CDR2 (germline): MNHNS, SASEGT. With 7 bases clipped from V and 4 bases from J, the junction kept 8 bases outside the gene matches. The CDR3 extends over 14 amino acids. The CDR3 protein is CASKGAGGGYEQYF. The CDR3 DNA sequence: TGTGCCAGCAAAGGAGCGGGAGGAGGGTACGAGCAGTACTTC.

In this sample, this clonotype turned up a few times. The rearrangement uses TRBV30 and TRBJ2-1, with no clear D. Germline assignment: CDR1 GTSNPN and CDR2 SVGIG (reference sequence). The CDR3 sequence is 12 residues long. V lost 0 bases and J lost 6, with 6 bases in between. DNA for the CDR3: TGTGCCTGGAGTGTAGTGATCAATGAGCAGTTCTTC. Protein sequence: CAWSVVINEQFF.

The chain links TRBV4-1 to TRBJ2-1; TRBD1 is a possible D gene (5 bases). CDR1 is MGHRA and CDR2 is YSYEKL in the germline V gene. The CDR3 is made up of 16 amino acids. V gave up 0 bases and J gave up 1 base, with 10 bases separating them. The CDR3 protein is CASSQDDRDSYNEQFF. The CDR3, as DNA: TGCGCCAGCAGCCAAGACGACAGAGATTCCTACAATGAGCAGTTCTTC.

This clonotype has just a few counts. Here the CDR3 reads CASSLEGWRRYF. The CDR3 nucleotides are TGTGCCAGCAGCTTAGAGGGGTGGCGTCGGTACTTC. The V gene is TRBV7-6, the J gene TRBJ2-5; D might be TRBD1 (5 bases). CDR3 length: 12 residues. The germline gives CDR1 SGHVS, CDR2 FNYEAQ. The germline V and J ends were trimmed by 1 base and 13 bases, with 13 bases remaining between them. The complete variable domain, with remaining parts taken from reference TRBV7-6 and TRBJ2-5, reads GAGVSQSPRYKVTKRGQDVALRCDPISGHVSLYWYRQALGQGPEFLTYFNYEAQQDKSGLPNDRFSAERPEGSISTLTIQRTEQRDSAMYRCASSLEGWRRYFGPGTRLLVL.

This clonotype was recorded a few times. The rearrangement links TRBV20-1 to TRBJ2-3; 8 nucleotides match TRBD1. Germline CDR1 and CDR2: DFQATT and SNEGSKA (reference sequence). Trimming at V came to 5 bases and at J to 0 bases, leaving 13 bases not matched to a gene. The CDR3 is 17 residues long. DNA of the CDR3: TGCAGTGCTTCGCGTTCGGACAGGGCCACTAGCACAGATACGCAGTATTTT. Its protein product is CSASRSDRATSTDTQYF.

This clonotype was recorded at least ten times. The rearrangement joins TRBV6-1 to TRBJ2-7; D remains unclear. Deletions cut 4 bases from V and 5 bases from J, with 15 bases between. CDR3 length: 14 amino acids. Germline-derived CDR1 and CDR2 are MNHNS and SASEGT. Here the CDR3 reads CASSVRHIVDEQYF. CDR3 coding DNA: TGTGCCAGCAGTGTAAGACATATCGTCGACGAGCAGTACTTC.

Many counts were recorded for this clonotype. The chain uses TRBV29-1 and TRBJ1-3; possible D gene TRBD1, 5 bases. Germline V gives CDR1 SQVTM, CDR2 ANQGSEA. The length of the CDR3 is 14 residues. Trimming took off 4 bases at V and 7 bases at J, with 17 bases between the two ends. CDR3 nucleotides: TGCAGCGTTGCCGGCGGGGGAAAACGGAACACCATATATTTT. This sequence encodes CSVAGGGKRNTIYF. The full variable domain, its missing parts supplied by reference TRBV29-1 and TRBJ1-3, is SAVISQKPSRDICQRGTSLTIQCQVDSQVTMMFWYRQQPGQSLTLIATANQGSEATYESGFVIDKFPISRPNLTFSTLTVSNMSPEDSSIYLCSVAGGGKRNTIYFGEGSWLTVV.

This chain connects TRBV7-2 to TRBJ2-7, with unresolved D. The germline CDR1 and CDR2 sequences are SGHTA and FQGNSA. This CDR3 spans 13 amino acids. V was shortened by 3 bases and J by 2 bases, with 8 bases between the two germline ends. CDR3: CASSFYTPYEQYF. The CDR3 DNA is TGTGCCAGCAGCTTTTATACCCCCTACGAGCAGTACTTC.

As for this clonotype: A much more abundant neighbour one base away suggests this may be a read error. V is TRBV20-1 and J is TRBJ1-5, with D unclear. This CDR3 region has 12 residues. The germline V gene has CDR1 DFQATT and CDR2 SNEGSKA (reference sequence). CDR3 residues: CGASLRSGPQHF. The CDR3 coding sequence is TGCGGTGCTAGCCTCAGGTCAGGGCCCCAGCATTTT.

This sequence joins TRBV13 and TRBJ2-7, with 9 bases that match TRBD2. Trimming cost V 4 bases and J 0 bases; bases outside gene matches: 10. The CDR3 contains 17 residues. Germline V lookup: CDR1 PRHDT, CDR2 FYEKMQ (reference sequence). The CDR3 spells CASSSAGRTSVSYEQYF. The CDR3 coding sequence is TGTGCCAGCAGCTCCGCCGGACGGACTAGCGTCTCCTACGAGCAGTACTTC.